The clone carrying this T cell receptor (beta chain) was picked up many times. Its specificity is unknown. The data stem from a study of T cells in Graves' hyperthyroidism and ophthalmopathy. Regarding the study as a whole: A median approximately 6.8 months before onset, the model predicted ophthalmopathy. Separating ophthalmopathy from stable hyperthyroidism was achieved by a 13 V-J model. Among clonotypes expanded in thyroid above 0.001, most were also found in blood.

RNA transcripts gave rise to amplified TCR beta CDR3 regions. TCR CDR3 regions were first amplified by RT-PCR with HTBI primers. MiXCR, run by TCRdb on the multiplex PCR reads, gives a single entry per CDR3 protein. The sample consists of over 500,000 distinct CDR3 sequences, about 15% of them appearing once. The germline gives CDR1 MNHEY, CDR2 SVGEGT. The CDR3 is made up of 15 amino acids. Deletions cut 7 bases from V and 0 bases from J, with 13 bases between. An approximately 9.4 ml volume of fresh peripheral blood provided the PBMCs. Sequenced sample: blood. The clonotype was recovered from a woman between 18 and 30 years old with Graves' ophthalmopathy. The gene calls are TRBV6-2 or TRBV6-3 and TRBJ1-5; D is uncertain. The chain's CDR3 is CASTNDGYSNQPQHF. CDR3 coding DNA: TGTGCCAGCACTAATGACGGATATAGCAATCAGCCCCAGCATTTT.